This paragraph covers one T cell receptor (beta chain) sequence. The antigen is unknown. CDR1 and CDR2 from the germline V gene are SEHNR and FQNEAQ (reference sequence). The V gene lost 1 base and the J gene lost 0 bases, with 8 bases spanning the gap. The CDR3 runs 15 residues. The sample belongs to a study of T cell responses to AZD1222 COVID-19 vaccine. As for the study in general: Whether given at about 4 or about 12 weeks, second doses were pooled.

Here immunoSEQ multiplex PCR was the method, and the copy in TCRdb shows in-frame clones only, minus some. The top ten clones hold roughly 1.8% of a sample with about 120,000 clones, roughly nine tenths of them seen once. Points from the study as a whole: Only after the peak T cell response were repertoires sampled. Breadth and depth of Spike-specific TCRs rose after two AZD1222 doses. Nearly half of spike-specific TCRs reportedly target unmutated variant regions.

The source was peripheral blood, collected on day 0 of AZD1222 vaccination. The chain is built from TRBV7-9 and TRBJ2-3, with D possibly matching TRBD1 (6 bases). The clonotype originates from an adult in good health. For the CDR3, the DNA is TGTGCCAGCAGCTTAGAGGGGGTGAGCACAGATACGCAGTATTTT. Its translation: CASSLEGVSTDTQYF.